This T cell receptor (beta chain) was sequenced in a study of shared clonotypes between healthy human individuals. The wider study: The plates for each donor numbered three CD4 naive, three CD4 memory, two CD8 naive and one CD8 memory.

TCRdb keeps only in-frame clones here, not all; method: immunoSEQ multiplex PCR. The sample has over a million clones, approximately 72% seen once. The length of the CDR3 is 13 residues. Germline V gene lookup returns CDR1 MGHDK and CDR2 SYGVNS. Between the trimmed V and J ends, which lost 4 bases and 10 bases, there was a span of 15 bases. The study separated CD4+ cells into CD45RA+ naive and CD45RA-negative memory subsets. The source is a man between 18 and 35 years old in good health. The specimen sequenced was memory CD4+ T cells sorted from blood. Subset denoted: CD45RA-negative fraction. V gene TRBV25-1 combines with J gene TRBJ2-3; tentative D call: TRBD2 (7 bases). The CDR3 DNA follows: TGTGCCAGCAGTGGACGGGGAGGGGGTGCGCAGTATTTT. Translated: CASSGRGGGAQYF.